The 28 T cell receptor beta chains below come from one sample, sequenced in a study of early T cells in non-severe SARS-CoV-2 infection. One entry per CDR3 protein results from TCRdb running MiXCR on the 5' RACE reads. Of under 65,000 distinct CDR3 sequences listed, approximately 13% were seen once; the top ten hold 1.2% to 1.5%. Sample: whole blood. These receptors were obtained from an adult who was a healthcare worker with PCR-confirmed SARS-CoV-2 infection or an uninfected control (not recorded which).

This clonotype has more than one count but fewer than ten. The rearrangement uses TRBV5-5 and TRBJ1-5; a weak D match, TRBD1 (6 bases). The CDR3 covers 16 residues. Germline V gene lookup returns CDR1 SGHKS and CDR2 YYEKEE (reference sequence). Trimming left V 0 bases short and J 3 bases short, with 13 bases between. This CDR3 reads CASSLVWGPTNQPQHF. The CDR3 DNA reads as TGTGCCAGCAGCTTGGTCTGGGGGCCCACCAATCAGCCCCAGCATTTT.

This clonotype was found a few times. The V call is TRBV4-3, the J call TRBJ1-1; possibly TRBD1 for D (5 bases). The V and J ends lost 0 bases and 1 base respectively, with 12 bases between them. Germline-derived CDR1 and CDR2 are LGHNA and YSLEER. This CDR3 region has 16 residues. DNA of the CDR3: TGCGCCAGCAGCCAAGATGCAAGGGGAAGGAACACTGAAGCTTTCTTT. As protein: CASSQDARGRNTEAFF.

This clonotype appeared many times. The chain couples TRBV30 to TRBJ1-2; D is unresolved. This CDR3 spans 12 amino acids. V was trimmed by 4 bases and J by 2 bases, leaving 8 bases between them. The V gene's germline CDR1 is GTSNPN and CDR2 SVGIG (reference sequence). CDR3 nucleotides: TGTGCCTGGACCTCTGAAAACTATGGCTACACCTTC. It codes for CAWTSENYGYTF.

The chain couples TRBV20-1 to TRBJ2-1, with 12 positions matching TRBD2. Germline CDR1 and CDR2: DFQATT and SNEGSKA (reference sequence). V was pared by 6 bases and J by 5 bases, with 2 bases of the junction left unmatched. CDR3 length equals 13 residues. For the CDR3, the DNA is TGCAGTGCGAGGACTAGCGGGAACAATGAGCAGTTCTTC. This sequence encodes CSARTSGNNEQFF.

The chain combines TRBV29-1 with TRBJ1-1; perhaps TRBD1 as D (5 bases). Trimming cost V 5 bases and J 1 base, with 14 bases left between them. This CDR3 is 14 amino acids long. Per the germline V gene, CDR1 is SQVTM and CDR2 is ANQGSEA. The CDR3 region is CSVFRVRRNTEAFF. Written as DNA, the CDR3 is TGCAGCGTTTTCAGGGTGCGGAGGAACACTGAAGCTTTCTTT.

This clonotype was seen at least ten times. J is TRBJ2-2 and V is TRBV13; D assignment may be TRBD1 or TRBD2 (5 bases each). With 5 bases removed from V and 0 bases from J, the gap between germline ends came to 19 bases. There are 18 residues in the CDR3. The germline V gene has CDR1 PRHDT and CDR2 FYEKMQ (reference sequence). Here the CDR3 reads CASSALGMGETNTGELFF. The CDR3 region has the DNA TGTGCCAGCAGCGCCCTGGGGATGGGGGAAACGAACACCGGGGAGCTGTTTTTT.

This clonotype was detected a few times. The rearrangement links TRBV20-1 to TRBJ2-3; tentatively, D is TRBD2 (5 bases). The CDR3 is 15 amino acids. Trimming left V 2 bases short and J 0 bases short, with 12 bases between. Germline V lookup: CDR1 DFQATT, CDR2 SNEGSKA (reference sequence). The CDR3 loop is CSARPDYRSTDTQYF. CDR3 in DNA: TGCAGTGCTAGACCCGACTACCGTAGCACAGATACGCAGTATTTT.

Comments on this clonotype: Since a much larger clone is just one base distant, this may be a read error. This sequence joins TRBV6-4 and TRBJ1-5; the match to TRBD1 covers 7 bases. The germline V gene has CDR1 MRHNA and CDR2 SNTAGT. The CDR3 loop spans 14 amino acids. CDR3 sequence (DNA): TGTGTCAGCAGCCGAGACAGGGGCAATCAGCCCCAGCATTTT. The encoded protein is CVSSRDRGNQPQHF.

This clonotype was observed many times. The gene calls are TRBV18 and TRBJ2-1; D call uncertain. The CDR3 extends over 11 amino acids. Looked up from germline, CDR1 is KGHSH and CDR2 is LQKENI. The germline V and J ends were trimmed by 2 bases and 10 bases, with 6 bases remaining between them. In DNA form, the CDR3 reads TGTGCCAGCTCACCAGCCGTGGAGCAGTTCTTC. Its translation is CASSPAVEQFF.

There are many counts of this clonotype. A junction boundary mismatches the germline segment, possibly from a read error. The V and J genes are TRBV7-2 and TRBJ2-2; TRBD2 is a possible D gene (5 bases). The CDR3 covers 15 residues. Germline CDR1 and CDR2: SGHTA and FQGNSA. The CDR3 here is CASSLALSFAGELFF. In DNA, the CDR3 is TGTGCCAGCAGCTTAGCGCTCAGCTTCGCCGGGGAGCTGTTTTTC. Complete variable domain (other parts from reference TRBV7-2 and TRBJ2-2): GAGVSQSPSNKVTEKGKDVELRCDPISGHTALYWYRQSLGQGLEFLIYFQGNSAPDKSGLPSDRFSAERTGGSVSTLTIQRTQQEDSAVYLCASSLALSFAGELFFGEGSRLTVL.

This clonotype was counted a few times. The CDR3, as DNA: TGCAGCGCGGGACAGATCTACGAGCAGTACTTC. This codes for CSAGQIYEQYF. The chain couples TRBV29-1 to TRBJ2-7; 7 nucleotides align to TRBD1. Germline assignment: CDR1 SQVTM and CDR2 ANQGSEA. Unmatched junction bases numbered 3, after V lost 7 bases and J lost 3 bases. The CDR3 spans 11 residues.

This clonotype was counted between two and nine times. V usage is TRBV9 and J usage is TRBJ2-5; the D is unclear. The germline gives CDR1 SGDLS, CDR2 YYNGEE. The CDR3 runs to 15 residues. Trimming took 1 base from V and 5 from J, leaving 15 bases between them. The CDR3 DNA is TGTGCCAGCAGCGTAACCGCAGGTGTGGGCGAGACCCAGTACTTC. Its protein is CASSVTAGVGETQYF.

The V and J genes are TRBV6-6 and TRBJ1-1, with D maybe TRBD1 (6 bases). CDR3 length: 14 amino acids. The V gene lost 5 bases and the J gene lost 1 base, with 11 bases spanning the gap. Germline V gene data show CDR1 as MNHNY and CDR2 as SVGAGI (reference sequence). The DNA of the CDR3 is TGTGCCAGCAGTCAGGGGACGGCGAACACTGAAGCTTTCTTT. Translating it yields CASSQGTANTEAFF.

The J gene is TRBJ1-1, the V gene TRBV5-1; D gene uncertain. This CDR3 is built from 14 residues. V was trimmed by 0 bases and J by 3 bases, leaving 9 bases between them. The germline V gene has CDR1 SGHRS and CDR2 YFSETQ. The CDR3 region is CASSLEGSDTEAFF. CDR3 in DNA: TGCGCCAGCAGCTTGGAAGGATCCGACACTGAAGCTTTCTTT.

The genes are TRBV25-1 and TRBJ1-1; D uncertain. Trimming stripped 2 bases from V and 3 bases from J, with 13 bases between. The CDR3 runs 15 residues. Germline V gene sequence: CDR1 MGHDK, CDR2 SYGVNS. Written as DNA, the CDR3 is TGTGCCAGCAGTGAAGGGAGACCTTTTGACACTGAAGCTTTCTTT. This gives the protein CASSEGRPFDTEAFF.

The genes are TRBV19 and TRBJ1-2; 9 nucleotides align to TRBD1. The CDR3 covers 14 residues. With 6 bases clipped from V and 7 bases from J, the junction kept 9 bases outside the gene matches. Germline CDR1 and CDR2: LNHDA and SQIVND (reference sequence). For the CDR3, the DNA is TGTGCCAGTAGCAGGGGACAGGGAGTCTTTGGCTACACCTTC. It is translated as CASSRGQGVFGYTF. Full variable domain (rest looked up from reference TRBV19 and TRBJ1-2): DGGITQSPKYLFRKEGQNVTLSCEQNLNHDAMYWYRQDPGQGLRLIYYSQIVNDFQKGDIAEGYSVSREKKESFPLTVTSAQKNPTAFYLCASSRGQGVFGYTFGSGTRLTVV.

This chain uses TRBV9 with TRBJ2-7; weak D call: TRBD1 (5 bases). V dropped 2 bases and J dropped 3 bases, with 12 bases sitting between them. This CDR3 region has 14 residues. Per germline, CDR1 SGDLS and CDR2 YYNGEE. The CDR3 reads CASSVGPADYEQYF. The CDR3 coding sequence is TGTGCCAGCAGCGTGGGGCCCGCGGACTACGAGCAGTACTTC.

The chain combines TRBV7-2 with TRBJ2-7, with 11 bases that match TRBD2. The CDR3 runs to 15 residues. From germline, CDR1 is SGHTA and CDR2 FQGNSA. The V segment lost 1 base and the J segment 6 bases; nucleotides outside the gene matches: 5. The CDR3 loop reads CASSLELAGVSEQYF. The DNA for the CDR3 is TGTGCCAGCAGCTTAGAACTAGCGGGGGTCTCCGAGCAGTACTTC.

This clonotype has more than one count but fewer than ten. The V call is TRBV6-2 or TRBV6-3, the J call TRBJ2-5; TRBD2 might be the D (5 bases). V lost 2 bases and J 7 bases, leaving 11 bases between the germline ends. Germline V gives CDR1 MNHEY, CDR2 SVGEGT. The CDR3 has 13 amino acids. The CDR3 spells CASSYAGVGTQYF. CDR3 coding DNA: TGTGCCAGCAGTTACGCGGGCGTCGGGACCCAGTACTTC.

The chain couples TRBV6-1 to TRBJ1-1, with D perhaps matching TRBD1 (6 bases). Germline CDR1 reads MNHNS; CDR2 reads SASEGT. Deletions cut 3 bases from V and 8 bases from J, with 19 bases between. The CDR3 has 15 residues. As DNA, the CDR3 is TGTGCCAGCAGTGACCGTGTGGAGGGGACAAACGAAGCTTTCTTT. Encoded protein: CASSDRVEGTNEAFF.

The V call is TRBV11-1, the J call TRBJ2-2; 12 nucleotides line up with TRBD2. Germline V lookup: CDR1 SGHAT, CDR2 FQDESV (reference sequence). The CDR3 runs 16 residues. The J segment lost 6 bases and the V segment lost 0 bases, leaving 2 bases of the junction unmatched. The CDR3 region is CASSLALAGGPGELFF. The CDR3 nucleotides read TGTGCCAGCAGCTTAGCGCTAGCGGGGGGGCCCGGGGAGCTGTTTTTT. Looking up the rest from reference TRBV11-1 and TRBJ2-2 gives the full variable domain: EAEVAQSPRYKITEKSQAVAFWCDPISGHATLYWYRQILGQGPELLVQFQDESVVDDSQLPKDRFSAERLKGVDSTLKIQPAELGDSAMYLCASSLALAGGPGELFFGEGSRLTVL.

This clonotype was observed a handful of times. J is TRBJ2-2 and V is TRBV5-8; TRBD1 is a possible D gene (6 bases). The CDR3 spans 13 residues. Germline CDR1 is SGHTS and CDR2 is YDEGEE. Trimming cost V 3 bases and J 8 bases, with 11 bases left between them. CDR3 sequence: CASSWNRAGELFF. The CDR3 nucleotides are TGTGCCAGCAGCTGGAACAGGGCTGGGGAGCTGTTTTTT.

In nucleotides, the CDR3 is TGTGCTAGTGGTTTGGGGGGGATTGAAGCTTTCTTT. Its protein product is CASGLGGIEAFF. The chain links TRBV12-5 to TRBJ1-1, with a weak D call TRBD1 (5 bases). V lost 1 base and J lost 7, with 7 bases in between. This CDR3 comprises 12 residues. Germline loops: CDR1 LGHNT, CDR2 FRNRAP.

V usage is TRBV30 and J usage is TRBJ2-1; tentative D call: TRBD2 (6 bases). The germline CDR1 and CDR2 sequences are GTSNPN and SVGIG (reference sequence). V was trimmed by 4 bases and J by 12 bases, leaving 13 bases between them. The CDR3 consists of 11 residues. The CDR3 is CAWMSWGGQFF. The CDR3 DNA sequence: TGTGCCTGGATGTCTTGGGGAGGGCAGTTCTTC.

This clonotype was seen ten or more times. The chain employs TRBV6-5 and TRBJ2-1; the D gene could be TRBD1 or TRBD2 (5 bases each). In germline, CDR1 is MNHEY, CDR2 SVGAGI. V lost 3 bases, J lost 8 bases, and 14 bases lay in between. The CDR3 is made up of 14 amino acids. In DNA form, the CDR3 reads TGTGCCAGCAGTTATTTGAGGGGTAGAGATGAGCAGTTCTTC. Its translation: CASSYLRGRDEQFF.

The chain joins TRBV29-1 to TRBJ1-3; the D is unclear. Germline CDR1 SQVTM, CDR2 ANQGSEA. CDR3 length: 13 amino acids. Trimming left V 4 bases short and J 5 bases short, with 12 bases between. In DNA form, the CDR3 reads TGCAGCGTTGTTGGGGTGGGCAGAAACACCATATATTTT. Translated, it gives CSVVGVGRNTIYF.

The chain joins TRBV30 to TRBJ2-5, with 14 bases matching TRBD2. Germline assignment: CDR1 GTSNPN and CDR2 SVGIG (reference sequence). The V gene end was trimmed by 1 base and the J gene end by 4 bases; junction bases not matched to a gene: 11. The CDR3 contains 18 residues. In nucleotides, the CDR3 is TGTGCCTGGAGTGACCTCTTCGGACTAGCGGGGGGCCGAGAGACCCAGTACTTC. Translated: CAWSDLFGLAGGRETQYF. The variable domain in full, completed from reference TRBV30 and TRBJ2-5, reads SQTIHQWPATLVQPVGSPLSLECTVEGTSNPNLYWYRQAAGRGLQLLFYSVGIGQISSEVPQNLSASRPQDRQFILSSKKLLLSDSGFYLCAWSDLFGLAGGRETQYFGPGTRLLVL.

The rearrangement joins TRBV4-2 to TRBJ2-2; D is undetermined. Trimming left V 3 bases short and J 5 bases short, with 4 bases between. The CDR3 covers 12 residues. Per the germline V gene, CDR1 is LGHNA and CDR2 is YNFKEQ. The CDR3 loop reads CASSQGTGELFF. The CDR3 DNA reads as TGTGCCAGCAGCCAGGGTACCGGGGAGCTGTTTTTT.